The next 19 T cell receptor beta chains were all read from a single sample in a study of CD8+CD57+ T cells in acquired aplastic anemia. For CDR3 and TCR beta VDJ profiling, genomic DNA was the template used. MiXCR was run by TCRdb on the reads, yielding one entry per CDR3 protein. The table lists some 410,000 distinct CDR3 sequences, roughly 68% of them singletons. Sequencing was done on a sample of sorted CD4+, CD8+, or CD8+CD57+ T cells (not recorded which) from PBMCs. These receptors all stem from a human donor in good health, serving as a control.

This clonotype was detected many times. The CDR3 reads CASRSSAYSNQPQHF. The CDR3, as DNA: TGTGCCAGCAGGTCGTCGGCTTATAGCAATCAGCCCCAGCATTTT. This chain uses TRBV27 with TRBJ1-5; D remains unclear. Germline V lookup: CDR1 MNHEY, CDR2 SMNVEV (reference sequence). This CDR3 is built from 15 residues. V lost 6 bases to trimming and J lost 0 bases, with 12 bases between them.

This clonotype was counted once. This CDR3 is missing its conserved last phenylalanine or tryptophan, likely due to a read error. It is unclear where the CDR3 begins or ends on the DNA, so no DNA is shown, and the CDR3 is as TCRdb lists it. The CDR3 region is CASSLSTGGPTDL. The chain couples TRBV7-6 to TRBJ1-3. CDR1 and CDR2 (germline): SGHVS, FNYEAQ. The CDR3 spans 13 amino acids, including both terminal residues.

This clonotype was recorded at least ten times. This rearrangement joins TRBV7-9 to TRBJ1-2, with 8 bases identical to TRBD1. After removal of 4 bases from V and 8 bases from J, the junction contained 15 bases not matched to a gene. Germline assignment: CDR1 SEHNR and CDR2 FQNEAQ (reference sequence). The CDR3 covers 16 residues. CDR3 sequence: CASSSYLKTGAGGYTF. CDR3 DNA sequence: TGTGCCAGCAGCTCATACCTAAAGACAGGGGCTGGGGGCTACACCTTC.

Comment on this clonotype: Germline and junction disagree at one end, which may indicate a read error. V and J are TRBV7-2 and TRBJ2-7; 10 bases are a match to TRBD2. This CDR3 is built from 14 residues. The germline gives CDR1 SGHTA, CDR2 FQGNSA. CDR3 bases: TGTGCCAGCAGCCCTCTAGCGGGGGAACGAGCAGTACTTTTC. Translation gives CASSPLAGERAVLF.

To note about this clonotype: The junction and the germline gene differ at one end; a read error may be behind it. V is TRBV2 and J is TRBJ1-2; the D is unclear. The CDR3 runs to 15 residues. Germline V gene lookup returns CDR1 SNHLY and CDR2 FYNNEI. CDR3 in DNA: TGTGCCAGCAGCCGGCATGATGCCGCTAACTGTGGCTACACCTTC. It is translated as CASSRHDAANCGYTF.

The chain links TRBV9 to TRBJ2-7; no clear D gene. CDR3 length: 13 amino acids. V was pared by 4 bases and J by 6 bases, with 14 bases between. Looked up from germline, CDR1 is SGDLS and CDR2 is YYNGEE. The DNA of the CDR3 is TGTGCCAGCAGCATTCAGGCACTGGGCGAGCAGTACTTC. It codes for CASSIQALGEQYF.

For this clonotype: Without the conserved terminal phenylalanine or tryptophan, this CDR3 likely stems from a read error. The DNA is omitted, as the CDR3 cannot be located on it reliably, and the CDR3 follows TCRdb's listing. The chain links TRBV9 to TRBJ1-1; TRBD1 is taken as the D call from the table, unchecked against the DNA. Germline V gene sequence: CDR1 SGDLS, CDR2 YYNGEE. The CDR3 totals 12 residues, both ends included. This CDR3 reads CASSVAFTLGEN.

DNA of the CDR3: TGTGCCAGCAGCTTGGGGGGGTTCTATGGCTACACCTTC. Its protein product is CASSLGGFYGYTF. The rearrangement links TRBV5-4 to TRBJ1-2, with D possibly being TRBD1 (5 bases). Germline assignment: CDR1 SGHNT and CDR2 YYREEE (reference sequence). CDR3 size: 13 residues. The V and J ends lost 0 bases and 4 bases respectively, with 7 bases between them.

The J gene is TRBJ1-4, the V gene TRBV7-2, with D perhaps matching TRBD1 (6 bases). V was shortened by 5 bases and J by 8 bases, with 15 bases between the two germline ends. CDR1 and CDR2 from the germline V gene are SGHTA and FQGNSA. CDR3 length: 14 residues. The CDR3 nucleotides read TGTGCCAGCAGCATTCTGACAGGTGGCGAAAAACTGTTTTTT. This sequence encodes CASSILTGGEKLFF.

This clonotype was observed many times. The CDR3 loop reads CSVAPPGVTEAFF. CDR3 bases: TGCAGCGTCGCACCCCCAGGGGTCACTGAAGCTTTCTTT. The gene calls are TRBV29-1 and TRBJ1-1; D possibly corresponds to TRBD1 (6 bases). V gave up 6 bases and J gave up 4 bases, with 15 bases separating them. Germline V CDR1 and CDR2: SQVTM, ANQGSEA. The CDR3 has 13 residues.

As regards this clonotype: As the CDR3 is not closed by the conserved phenylalanine or tryptophan, this likely results from a read error. No DNA is shown, since the ends of the CDR3 on it are uncertain; the CDR3 is the one TCRdb lists. The chain is built from TRBV7-8 and TRBJ1-1. Germline V gene data show CDR1 as SGHVS and CDR2 as FQNEAQ. The CDR3 is 13 amino acids long, termini counted. CDR3 protein: CASSLAAGQDGYT.

The chain uses TRBV15 and TRBJ1-6; D is unresolved. Trimming cost V 3 bases and J 10 bases, with 13 bases left between them. The CDR3 contains 14 residues. Looked up from germline, CDR1 is LNHNV and CDR2 is YYDKDF (reference sequence). The CDR3 here is CATSRMNTESPLHF. As DNA, the CDR3 is TGTGCCACCAGCAGGATGAACACTGAGTCACCCCTCCACTTT.

Comment on this clonotype: The junction shows a germline mismatch at one end, possibly a read error. CDR3 region: CASSFADGVNNQFF. CDR3 coding DNA: TGCGCCAGCAGCTTCGCGGACGGGGTAAATAACCAATTCTTC. The chain uses TRBV7-2 and TRBJ2-1, with TRBD2 as a possible D gene (5 bases). CDR1 and CDR2 from the germline V gene are SGHTA and FQGNSA. This CDR3 has 14 amino acids. Full variable domain (outside the CDR3, taken from reference TRBV7-2 and TRBJ2-1): GAGVSQSPSNKVTEKGKDVELRCDPISGHTALYWYRQSLGQGLEFLIYFQGNSAPDKSGLPSDRFSAERTGGSVSTLTIQRTQQEDSAVYLCASSFADGVNNQFFGPGTRLTVL.

This rearrangement joins TRBV25-1 to TRBJ1-1, with 10 nucleotides matching TRBD1. The germline CDR1 and CDR2 sequences are MGHDK and SYGVNS. The CDR3 runs 16 residues. Trimming cost V 6 bases and J 5 bases; bases outside gene matches: 12. Here the CDR3 DNA reads TGTGCCAGCAGGGTAGTCCCGGGACAGGGGAAAACTGAAGCTTTCTTT. Translating gives CASRVVPGQGKTEAFF.

A remark on this clonotype: Because the CDR3's place on the DNA is in doubt, the DNA is left out and the CDR3 is given as listed by TCRdb. This chain links TRBV7-2 with TRBJ1-1; the table's D call, TRBD1, has no DNA check behind it. The CDR3 spans 23 residues, counting both ends. The germline gives CDR1 SGHTA, CDR2 FQGNSA. The chain's CDR3 is CASSLDGGSTDTQYFGPGTEAFF.

This chain uses TRBV20-1 with TRBJ2-5, with 10 bases lining up with TRBD2. The germline V gene encodes CDR1 DFQATT and CDR2 SNEGSKA (reference sequence). With 0 bases clipped from V and 5 bases from J, the junction kept 6 bases outside the gene matches. There are 15 residues in the CDR3. Here the CDR3 DNA reads TGCAGTGCTAGAGATGGGCTAGCGGGGGTGGAGACCCAGTACTTC. Encoded protein: CSARDGLAGVETQYF.

The rearrangement uses TRBV2 and TRBJ2-7; TRBD1 might be the D (5 bases). The CDR3 is 11 amino acids. V dropped 8 bases and J dropped 3 bases, with 8 bases sitting between them. CDR1 SNHLY and CDR2 FYNNEI come from the germline V gene. The CDR3 DNA is TGTGCCAGCCAACAGGTCTACGAGCAGTACTTC. The encoded protein is CASQQVYEQYF.

The chain uses TRBV7-6 and TRBJ1-6; weak D call: TRBD1 (5 bases). Trimming left V 1 base short and J 18 bases short, with 22 bases between. Germline V CDR1 and CDR2: SGHVS, FNYEAQ. This CDR3 has 15 amino acids. The CDR3 nucleotides are TGTGCCAGCAGCTTAGTCTCGACGGGACTCGGAAACACCCACTTT. This encodes CASSLVSTGLGNTHF.

Points on this clonotype: The junction departs from the called germline gene at one end, perhaps through a read error. The rearrangement joins TRBV29-1 to TRBJ1-5, with D unresolved. The CDR3 is 13 amino acids. Germline-derived CDR1 and CDR2 are SQVTM and ANQGSEA. The CDR3 is CTSREYSNQPRHF. The CDR3 DNA reads TGCACCAGCAGAGAATATAGCAATCAGCCCCGGCATTTT.